This TCR beta chain was sequenced in a study of OX40 agonist ivuxolimab in advanced cancers. Overall study context: Ivuxolimab is a fully human IgG2 antibody that activates OX40 (CD134).

Remarks on this clone: The target antigen is unknown.

Data came from immunoSEQ multiplex PCR; TCRdb stores just in-frame clones and leaves some out. The table records over 25,000 clones, approximately 80% of them present only once. Study results and limitations: The CD4+ and CD8+ T cells in the blood had expanded clonally by week 6 at 0.1 to 3.0 mg/kg.

This receptor was obtained from an adult with an advanced solid tumor such as melanoma, head and neck, liver or kidney cancer. The sample in question was CD4+ or CD8+ T cells sorted from blood, obtained in a trial of the OX40 agonist ivuxolimab.

CDR3 nucleotides: TGTGCCAGCAGCTATATAACAGGGGGTGGCAATGAGCAGTTCTTC. Its protein product is CASSYITGGGNEQFF. This rearrangement joins TRBV13 to TRBJ2-1; 8 bases are shared with TRBD1. The CDR3 covers 15 residues. Losses at the gene ends were 4 bases for V and 6 bases for J; bases not matched to a gene: 8. Per the germline V gene, CDR1 is PRHDT and CDR2 is FYEKMQ (reference sequence).